This TCR beta chain was found in a study of T cell responses to AZD1222 COVID-19 vaccine. The CDR3 is 17 residues long. Germline loops: CDR1 SGHRS, CDR2 YFSETQ. The V end was cut by 0 bases, the J end by 6 bases, with 21 bases between. Profiling relied on immunoSEQ multiplex PCR, and the TCRdb table lists in-frame clones only, not all of them. The top ten hold around 0.9% of the sample, which has 130,000 or so clones, approximately 95% seen once. This rearrangement joins TRBV5-1 to TRBJ1-2; D call uncertain. The sequence was obtained from an adult in good health. The material sequenced was peripheral blood, taken on day 0 of MenACWY control vaccination. The CDR3 sequence: CASSLAGRRALSDGYTF. CDR3 sequence (DNA): TGCGCCAGCAGCTTGGCCGGCAGGAGGGCTCTGTCAGATGGCTACACCTTC.